What follows are 27 T cell receptor beta chains derived from one specimen sequenced in a study of CD8+CD57+ T cells in acquired aplastic anemia (dated by TCRdb to the late 2010s). Instrument used: Illumina HiSeq 2000. Genomic DNA was used as template for profiling of TCR beta VDJ combinations and CDR3 sequences. Through fastp at Q25 and MiXCR, TCRdb rebuilt clones from the public reads, retaining in-frame beta chains. Records with the same CDR3 protein are collapsed into one entry carrying the most frequent genes and DNA. The sample table shows roughly 180,000 distinct CDR3 sequences, and 40% to 50% are seen once. Around 3% of the sample lies in the top ten. Material for sequencing was sorted CD4+, CD8+, or CD8+CD57+ T cells (not recorded which) from PBMCs. Receptor source: a human donor in good health.

The V call is TRBV29-1, the J call TRBJ2-7, with D maybe TRBD1 (5 bases). The CDR3 contains 12 residues. Germline CDR1 reads SQVTM; CDR2 reads ANQGSEA. V lost 6 bases and J lost 4, with 13 bases in between. Here the CDR3 reads CSVTTVGYEQYF. CDR3 nucleotide sequence: TGCAGCGTCACGACAGTGGGATACGAGCAGTACTTC.

V is TRBV2 and J is TRBJ1-3, with TRBD1 matching 7 bases. V shed 6 bases, J shed 4 bases, and the junction held 18 bases outside the gene matches. Germline lookup yields CDR1 SNHLY and CDR2 FYNNEI. This CDR3 spans 18 amino acids. CDR3 sequence: CASRSRDRASSDGNTIYF. The DNA for the CDR3 is TGTGCCAGCAGGTCTAGGGACAGAGCCTCTTCGGACGGAAACACCATATATTTT.

This chain connects TRBV24-1 to TRBJ2-1, with a weak D call TRBD2 (5 bases). The CDR3 totals 15 residues. Trimming shortened V by 3 bases and J by 2 bases, and 10 bases separated the two germline ends. Germline V gives CDR1 KGHDR, CDR2 SFDVKD. As DNA, the CDR3 is TGTGCCACCAGTGATCGACTATCGCCCTACAATGAGCAGTTCTTC. Encoded protein: CATSDRLSPYNEQFF.

The rearrangement links TRBV18 to TRBJ2-1; D is possibly TRBD2 (6 bases). This CDR3 contains 14 residues. Germline loops: CDR1 KGHSH, CDR2 LQKENI. V was clipped by 3 bases and J by 7 bases, with 13 bases between them. CDR3 loop: CASSPWDSGNEQFF. In DNA, the CDR3 is TGTGCCAGCTCACCTTGGGACTCGGGGAATGAGCAGTTCTTC.

The chain carries TRBV2 and TRBJ2-1; the match to TRBD1 covers 9 bases. The CDR3 covers 11 residues. Germline-derived CDR1 and CDR2 are SNHLY and FYNNEI. The junction had 5 bases not matched to a gene; V was cut back by 8 bases and J by 12 bases. The chain's CDR3 is CASLQGAGQFF. The CDR3 region has the DNA TGTGCCAGCTTACAGGGGGCCGGGCAGTTCTTC.

This clonotype has ten or more counts. The rearrangement joins TRBV2 to TRBJ1-1; no firm D call. CDR1 SNHLY and CDR2 FYNNEI come from the germline V gene. The CDR3 has 12 amino acids. The V and J ends lost 10 bases and 1 base respectively, with 10 bases between them. The CDR3 region is CATATENTEAFF. CDR3 nucleotide sequence: TGTGCCACAGCGACGGAGAACACTGAAGCTTTCTTT.

This clonotype was detected many times. A read error may explain this, as a much larger clone is one base away. The rearrangement joins TRBV2 to TRBJ2-7, with D perhaps assigned TRBD1 or TRBD2 (6 bases each). The CDR3 consists of 12 residues. Trimming cost V 11 bases and J 3 bases, with 14 bases left between them. CDR1 is SNHLY and CDR2 is FYNNEI in the germline V gene. The CDR3 DNA is TGTGCCGGCTCGGGGGCCCGCTACGAGCAGTACTTC. It yields the protein CAGSGARYEQYF. Full variable domain (remainder filled in from reference TRBV2 and TRBJ2-7): EPEVTQTPSHQVTQMGQEVILRCVPISNHLYFYWYRQILGQKVEFLVSFYNNEISEKSEIFDDQFSVERPDGSNFTLKIRSTKLEDSAMYFCAGSGARYEQYFGPGTRLTVT.

Many counts were recorded for this clonotype. This chain joins TRBV15 and TRBJ2-3, with TRBD2 as a possible D gene (5 bases). Deletions cut 1 base from V and 4 bases from J, with 12 bases between. Looked up from germline, CDR1 is LNHNV and CDR2 is YYDKDF (reference sequence). The CDR3 runs 15 residues. The CDR3 DNA reads TGTGCCACCAGCAGAGGAGGGCAGGCCTCAGATACGCAGTATTTT. Translation: CATSRGGQASDTQYF.

The J gene is TRBJ2-5, the V gene TRBV7-2; perhaps D is TRBD1 or TRBD2 (5 bases each). Per germline, CDR1 SGHTA and CDR2 FQGNSA. V was cut by 1 base and J by 1 base, with 13 bases left in between. The CDR3 covers 16 residues. CDR3 nucleotides: TGTGCCAGCAGCTTAGTCCCGAGGGACCTCCAAGAGACCCAGTACTTC. Translating gives CASSLVPRDLQETQYF. Filled out from reference TRBV7-2 and TRBJ2-5, the complete variable domain reads GAGVSQSPSNKVTEKGKDVELRCDPISGHTALYWYRQSLGQGLEFLIYFQGNSAPDKSGLPSDRFSAERTGGSVSTLTIQRTQQEDSAVYLCASSLVPRDLQETQYFGPGTRLLVL.

This clonotype was picked up many times. The rearrangement uses TRBV5-5 and TRBJ1-5; D may be TRBD1 (6 bases). The CDR3 is made up of 15 amino acids. V was shortened by 4 bases and J by 7 bases, with 18 bases between the two germline ends. Germline loops: CDR1 SGHKS, CDR2 YYEKEE (reference sequence). This chain's CDR3 is CASSPRGGSLQPQHF. For the CDR3, the DNA is TGTGCCAGCAGCCCCAGAGGGGGATCTTTACAGCCCCAGCATTTT.

This clonotype was recorded many times. The J gene is TRBJ2-7, the V gene TRBV6-1; D is perhaps TRBD1 (5 bases). The CDR3 covers 17 residues. Looked up from germline, CDR1 is MNHNS and CDR2 is SASEGT. Trimming stripped 0 bases from V and 0 bases from J, with 15 bases between. In DNA form, the CDR3 reads TGTGCCAGCAGTGAAGCAGGGGTTTGGAGTCCCTCCTACGAGCAGTACTTC. It encodes CASSEAGVWSPSYEQYF.

Points on this clonotype: A much larger clone lies a single base off, so this may be a read error. J is TRBJ2-7 and V is TRBV6-5, with 10 bases matching TRBD2. The CDR3 covers 14 residues. Germline V gene lookup returns CDR1 MNHEY and CDR2 SVGAGI. With 3 bases clipped from V and 3 bases from J, the junction kept 2 bases outside the gene matches. In DNA form, the CDR3 reads TGTGCCAGCAGTTATAGCGGGAGGAGCTACGAGCAGTACTTC. Amino acids: CASSYSGRSYEQYF.

The gene calls are TRBV15 and TRBJ2-7, with D perhaps matching TRBD2 (5 bases). Trimming shortened V by 3 bases and J by 3 bases, and 18 bases separated the two germline ends. Germline CDR1 LNHNV, CDR2 YYDKDF (reference sequence). CDR3 length: 16 amino acids. CDR3 residues: CATSSRFGKLGYEQYF. The CDR3 DNA is TGTGCCACCAGCAGTAGGTTCGGGAAGTTGGGCTACGAGCAGTACTTC.

The chain couples TRBV19 to TRBJ2-7; D is possibly TRBD1 (6 bases). This CDR3 region has 14 residues. V was trimmed by 4 bases and J by 3 bases, leaving 13 bases between them. CDR1 and CDR2 from the germline V gene are LNHDA and SQIVND (reference sequence). In DNA form, the CDR3 reads TGTGCCAGTAGTACCGGGACACTGAACTACGAGCAGTACTTC. This encodes CASSTGTLNYEQYF. Full variable domain (missing parts from reference TRBV19 and TRBJ2-7): DGGITQSPKYLFRKEGQNVTLSCEQNLNHDAMYWYRQDPGQGLRLIYYSQIVNDFQKGDIAEGYSVSREKKESFPLTVTSAQKNPTAFYLCASSTGTLNYEQYFGPGTRLTVT.

This clonotype was found many times. The genes are TRBV20-1 and TRBJ1-2; no reliable D call. Trimming took 5 bases from V and 6 from J, leaving 10 bases between them. Germline CDR1 is DFQATT and CDR2 is SNEGSKA (reference sequence). This CDR3 is built from 11 residues. CDR3 in amino acids: CSAPKVDGYTF. Here the CDR3 DNA reads TGCAGTGCTCCCAAGGTAGATGGCTACACCTTC.

This clonotype has a count of ten or more. J is TRBJ2-7 and V is TRBV20-1; TRBD2 agrees at 7 bases. Unmatched junction bases numbered 4, after V lost 4 bases and J lost 1 base. In germline, CDR1 is DFQATT, CDR2 SNEGSKA (reference sequence). The CDR3 contains 13 residues. As DNA, the CDR3 is TGCAGTGCTACCGGACTAGGTTCCTACGAGCAGTACTTC. It codes for CSATGLGSYEQYF.

The chain recombines TRBV29-1 with TRBJ2-7; maybe TRBD1 (5 bases). The V end lost 7 bases, the J end lost 6 bases, and 13 bases lay between the germline ends. From germline, CDR1 is SQVTM and CDR2 ANQGSEA. The CDR3 extends over 11 amino acids. The CDR3 coding sequence is TGCAGCGGTGGGGCAGGACGCGAGCAGTACTTC. It codes for CSGGAGREQYF.

The CDR3 loop is CATSSGLAAYNEQFF. DNA for the CDR3: TGTGCCACCAGCAGCGGACTAGCAGCCTACAATGAGCAGTTCTTC. The rearrangement links TRBV15 to TRBJ2-1; 8 bases fit TRBD2. The CDR3 totals 15 residues. Looked up from germline, CDR1 is LNHNV and CDR2 is YYDKDF (reference sequence). The ends lost 3 bases at V and 2 bases at J; junction bases unmatched: 3.

The rearrangement joins TRBV7-9 to TRBJ2-3; D not certain. The germline V and J ends were trimmed by 6 bases and 6 bases, with 10 bases remaining between them. The CDR3 runs to 12 residues. Looked up from germline, CDR1 is SEHNR and CDR2 is FQNEAQ (reference sequence). As DNA, the CDR3 is TGTGCCAGCAGTCCCACCAGCGATACGCAGTATTTT. Its protein product is CASSPTSDTQYF.

This clonotype occurred once. An end of the junction differs from the germline gene, which may be a read error. The rearrangement links TRBV6-2 or TRBV6-3 to TRBJ1-5; no reliable D call. Per germline, CDR1 MNHEY and CDR2 SVGEGT. This CDR3 comprises 15 residues. The chain's CDR3 is CASSYVAGSNRPQHF. The CDR3 DNA is TGTGCCAGCAGTTATGTCGCAGGTAGCAATCGGCCCCAGCATTTT.

This clonotype was seen repeatedly, ten times or more. The chain recombines TRBV7-2 with TRBJ2-7, with TRBD2 matching 7 bases. V lost 7 bases to trimming and J lost 2 bases; unmatched junction nucleotides: 5. The CDR3 loop spans 13 amino acids. The germline V gene has CDR1 SGHTA and CDR2 FQGNSA. The CDR3 loop is CASNLGLAYEQYF. The CDR3 DNA reads as TGTGCCAGCAACCTCGGACTAGCCTACGAGCAGTACTTC.

This clonotype showed up many times. The chain joins TRBV10-3 to TRBJ2-1, with a possible D match to TRBD2 (5 bases). V was cut by 10 bases and J by 5 bases, with 15 bases left in between. This CDR3 spans 13 amino acids. The germline V gene encodes CDR1 ENHRY and CDR2 SYGVKD. CDR3 sequence: CATSGPGNNEQFF. CDR3 bases: TGTGCCACCTCCGGGCCCGGGAACAATGAGCAGTTCTTC.

The chain uses TRBV27 and TRBJ2-7; 7 bases fit TRBD2. Germline assignment: CDR1 MNHEY and CDR2 SMNVEV (reference sequence). This CDR3 spans 14 amino acids. V lost 3 bases and J lost 5; bases outside the gene matches: 7. The CDR3 bases are TGTGCCAGCAGTTTTCGGGGGGTTCCCCACGAGCAGTACTTC. Encoded protein: CASSFRGVPHEQYF.

J is TRBJ2-6 and V is TRBV11-1; 8 nucleotides agree with TRBD1. The trim removed 2 bases at V and 2 bases at J, leaving 5 bases unmatched. This CDR3 has 17 residues. The germline V gene encodes CDR1 SGHAT and CDR2 FQDESV (reference sequence). This chain's CDR3 is CASSLKRQGTGANVLTF. The CDR3 DNA sequence: TGTGCCAGCAGCTTAAAACGACAGGGGACTGGGGCCAACGTCCTGACTTTC.

This chain uses TRBV10-3 with TRBJ1-1; a possible D gene is TRBD1 (5 bases). The V end was cut by 2 bases, the J end by 0 bases, with 10 bases between. The CDR3 is made up of 15 amino acids. The germline CDR1 and CDR2 sequences are ENHRY and SYGVKD. The CDR3 sequence is CAISEMEGLNTEAFF. The CDR3 DNA sequence: TGTGCCATCAGTGAGATGGAGGGGCTGAACACTGAAGCTTTCTTT.

This clonotype occurred once. The J gene is TRBJ1-1, the V gene TRBV7-6; the match to TRBD1 covers 7 bases. There are 13 residues in the CDR3. The germline V gene has CDR1 SGHVS and CDR2 FNYEAQ. J lost 6 bases, V lost 1 base, and 2 bases had no gene match. Written as DNA, the CDR3 is TGTGCCAGCAGCTTAGGGCAGGGGGCTGAAGCTTTCTTT. The encoded protein is CASSLGQGAEAFF.

This clonotype showed up many times. The rearrangement joins TRBV19 to TRBJ2-1; 11 nucleotides align to TRBD2. After removal of 5 bases from V and 5 bases from J, the junction contained 5 bases not matched to a gene. This CDR3 has 15 residues. Germline-derived CDR1 and CDR2 are LNHDA and SQIVND (reference sequence). The DNA of the CDR3 is TGTGCCAGTAGTGCTGGTAGCGGGAGGGACAATGAGCAGTTCTTC. Protein product: CASSAGSGRDNEQFF.